The 25 T cell receptor beta chains presented below share a single source sample, sequenced in a study of T-cell memory formation after mild COVID-19. TCRdb reprocessed the 5' RACE reads via MiXCR and lists one record per CDR3 protein. Of over 500,000 distinct CDR3 sequences in the sample, 17% were seen once. Sequencing was performed on PBMCs or a T cell subset sorted from them (not recorded which). These receptors came from an adult woman who had mild COVID-19 (a few samples of this study predate the infection). Cell type and time point are not known.

There are a few counts of this clonotype. The V gene is TRBV30, the J gene TRBJ1-5; D is perhaps TRBD1 (6 bases). The CDR3 runs 15 residues. The germline V gene has CDR1 GTSNPN and CDR2 SVGIG (reference sequence). Trimming cost V 2 bases and J 4 bases, with 15 bases left between them. This CDR3 reads CAWSPGVWANQPQHF. CDR3 sequence (DNA): TGTGCCTGGAGTCCAGGGGTGTGGGCAAATCAGCCCCAGCATTTT.

V and J are TRBV5-1 and TRBJ2-7, with D unresolved. The V end was cut by 4 bases, the J end by 6 bases, with 17 bases between. Germline V gene data show CDR1 as SGHRS and CDR2 as YFSETQ. The CDR3 contains 14 residues. The CDR3 protein is CASSQAANIGEQYF. CDR3 bases: TGCGCCAGCAGCCAGGCAGCGAACATCGGCGAGCAGTACTTC.

The chain carries TRBV24-1 and TRBJ2-1; possible D gene TRBD2, 5 bases. Trimming took off 9 bases at V and 2 bases at J, with 19 bases between the two ends. From germline, CDR1 is KGHDR and CDR2 SFDVKD. The CDR3 consists of 16 residues. The CDR3 nucleotides read TGTGCCACCTCGATTTGGAGGACCGAAACCTACAATGAGCAGTTCTTC. Protein: CATSIWRTETYNEQFF.

This clonotype was seen a few times. The rearrangement links TRBV12-3 or TRBV12-4 to TRBJ1-1; 7 positions agree with TRBD1. The length of the CDR3 is 16 residues. The ends lost 5 bases at V and 0 bases at J; junction bases unmatched: 9. CDR3 coding DNA: TGTGCCAGCAGTCCTAGGACAGGCGGCTTGAACACTGAAGCTTTCTTT. It codes for CASSPRTGGLNTEAFF.

The chain links TRBV3-1 to TRBJ1-2; 7 positions agree with TRBD1. The CDR3 length is 16 residues. Germline V CDR1 and CDR2: LGHDT, YNNKEL (reference sequence). J gave up 2 bases and V 3 bases, and 9 bases lay outside the gene matches. CDR3 coding DNA: TGTGCCAGCAGCCACGTACAAGGGGGCGTCAACTATGGCTACACCTTC. Its translation is CASSHVQGGVNYGYTF. Based on the CDR3 plus reference TRBV3-1 and TRBJ1-2, the full variable domain is DTAVSQTPKYLVTQMGNDKSIKCEQNLGHDTMYWYKQDSKKFLKIMFSYNNKELIINETVPNRFSPKSPDKAHLNLHINSLELGDSAVYFCASSHVQGGVNYGYTFGSGTRLTVV.

In its sample, this clonotype was seen many times. This chain connects TRBV20-1 to TRBJ2-3; TRBD1 matches 8 bases. V dropped 6 bases and J dropped 6; count of bases not matched to a gene: 14. There are 15 residues in the CDR3. The germline gives CDR1 DFQATT, CDR2 SNEGSKA (reference sequence). As DNA, the CDR3 is TGCAGTGCCGCTGACAGGGGAGACCCCAGGGATACGCAGTATTTT. Residues: CSAADRGDPRDTQYF.

This clonotype has more than one count but fewer than ten. The rearrangement joins TRBV20-1 to TRBJ1-5; D is undetermined. The CDR3 has 15 amino acids. Between the trimmed V and J ends, which lost 0 bases and 0 bases, there was a span of 9 bases. The V gene's germline CDR1 is DFQATT and CDR2 SNEGSKA (reference sequence). The CDR3: CSARDRSASNQPQHF. The CDR3 DNA follows: TGCAGTGCTAGAGATCGAAGCGCTAGCAATCAGCCCCAGCATTTT.

The CDR3: CASSQGGLAGVREQYF. The CDR3 DNA sequence: TGCGCCAGCAGCCAAGGGGGACTAGCGGGGGTTCGCGAGCAGTACTTC. The V gene is TRBV4-1, the J gene TRBJ2-7; TRBD2 agrees at 14 bases. This CDR3 is 16 amino acids long. V dropped 1 base and J dropped 6; count of bases not matched to a gene: 5. CDR1 and CDR2 (germline): MGHRA, YSYEKL.

The V gene is TRBV4-1, the J gene TRBJ2-5, with 12 bases lining up with TRBD2. CDR1 and CDR2 from the germline V gene are MGHRA and YSYEKL. After removal of 4 bases from V and 5 bases from J, the junction contained 8 bases not matched to a gene. The CDR3 consists of 16 residues. CDR3 sequence (DNA): TGCGCCAGCAGCCTGGCTAGCGGGGGGGCCAGGGAGACCCAGTACTTC. Its protein product is CASSLASGGARETQYF.

The chain joins TRBV7-2 to TRBJ1-2, with 7 positions matching TRBD1. This CDR3 is built from 14 residues. V dropped 5 bases and J dropped 8; count of bases not matched to a gene: 11. Germline V gene data show CDR1 as SGHTA and CDR2 as FQGNSA. The CDR3 nucleotides read TGTGCCAGCAGCCACTTCCAACAGGGGAGCGGCTACACCTTC. Translated: CASSHFQQGSGYTF. Variable domain in full (rest from reference TRBV7-2 and TRBJ1-2): GAGVSQSPSNKVTEKGKDVELRCDPISGHTALYWYRQSLGQGLEFLIYFQGNSAPDKSGLPSDRFSAERTGGSVSTLTIQRTQQEDSAVYLCASSHFQQGSGYTFGSGTRLTVV.

The V call is TRBV11-2, the J call TRBJ2-1; 10 bases map to TRBD1. The J segment lost 0 bases and the V segment lost 7 bases, leaving 9 bases of the junction unmatched. This CDR3 has 17 amino acids. Germline V CDR1 and CDR2: SGHAT, FQNNGV. The CDR3, as DNA: TGTGCCAGCATTACAGGGGACAGGGGACGCTCCTACAATGAGCAGTTCTTC. This sequence encodes CASITGDRGRSYNEQFF.

This clonotype was seen a handful of times. The chain recombines TRBV11-2 with TRBJ1-6; D is possibly TRBD1 (5 bases). V was pared by 1 base and J by 4 bases, with 11 bases between. CDR1 SGHAT and CDR2 FQNNGV come from the germline V gene. This CDR3 spans 16 amino acids. The CDR3 sequence is CASSLGGPGYNSPLHF. The CDR3, as DNA: TGTGCCAGCAGCTTAGGGGGACCGGGATATAATTCACCCCTCCACTTT.

The chain carries TRBV24-1 and TRBJ2-5; 12 bases map to TRBD2. V was clipped by 4 bases and J by 7 bases; unmatched bases: 3. Looked up from germline, CDR1 is KGHDR and CDR2 is SFDVKD. The CDR3 contains 14 residues. CDR3 nucleotides: TGTGCCACCAGTGAGGTGACTAGCGGGGGGACCCAGTACTTC. This encodes CATSEVTSGGTQYF.

This clonotype was seen more than once but under ten times. This chain connects TRBV7-9 to TRBJ2-3; D is unresolved. The germline V gene encodes CDR1 SEHNR and CDR2 FQNEAQ (reference sequence). The CDR3 is 16 residues long. The germline V and J ends were trimmed by 5 bases and 0 bases, with 15 bases remaining between them. The CDR3 coding sequence is TGTGCCAGCAGCCTCAGTGGGCAGTCTAGCACAGATACGCAGTATTTT. Its translation is CASSLSGQSSTDTQYF. The full variable domain, completed using reference TRBV7-9 and TRBJ2-3, is DTGVSQNPRHKITKRGQNVTFRCDPISEHNRLYWYRQTLGQGPEFLTYFQNEAQLEKSRLLSDRFSAERPKGSFSTLEIQRTEQGDSAMYLCASSLSGQSSTDTQYFGPGTRLTVL.

This rearrangement joins TRBV29-1 to TRBJ2-7; D is unclear. With 2 bases removed from V and 7 bases from J, the gap between germline ends came to 9 bases. CDR3 length equals 11 residues. The germline V gene encodes CDR1 SQVTM and CDR2 ANQGSEA. CDR3 in DNA: TGCAGCGTTGAAAACATGAGAGAGCAGTACTTC. This translates into CSVENMREQYF.

This clonotype has more than one count but fewer than ten. This sequence joins TRBV5-5 and TRBJ2-1, with 7 bases that match TRBD2. The V gene's germline CDR1 is SGHKS and CDR2 YYEKEE (reference sequence). The CDR3 length is 16 residues. With 0 bases clipped from V and 6 bases from J, the junction kept 9 bases outside the gene matches. The CDR3 sequence is CASSLGWREWSNEQFF. Written as DNA, the CDR3 is TGTGCCAGCAGCTTGGGGTGGCGGGAGTGGTCCAATGAGCAGTTCTTC. The variable domain in full, with the rest retrieved from reference TRBV5-5 and TRBJ2-1, is DAGVTQSPTHLIKTRGQQVTLRCSPISGHKSVSWYQQVLGQGPQFIFQYYEKEERGRGNFPDRFSARQFPNYSSELNVNALLLGDSALYLCASSLGWREWSNEQFFGPGTRLTVL.

This clonotype was observed a few times. V is TRBV12-3 or TRBV12-4 and J is TRBJ2-2; D is perhaps TRBD1 (6 bases). The length of the CDR3 is 16 residues. V dropped 3 bases and J dropped 4 bases, with 15 bases sitting between them. The CDR3 here is CASSLDWTVVTGELFF. The CDR3 nucleotides are TGTGCCAGCAGTTTGGACTGGACAGTCGTCACCGGGGAGCTGTTTTTT.

The chain combines TRBV7-9 with TRBJ2-1; a weak D match, TRBD2 (5 bases). Germline V CDR1 and CDR2: SEHNR, FQNEAQ (reference sequence). This CDR3 region has 16 residues. Trimming stripped 1 base from V and 4 bases from J, with 14 bases between. The CDR3 DNA follows: TGTGCCAGCAGCTTAGGGGCGGGCTCAGGTTACAATGAGCAGTTCTTC. Translated, it gives CASSLGAGSGYNEQFF.

This clonotype has only a few counts. Here the CDR3 reads CASSLGNGNEQFF. CDR3 DNA sequence: TGTGCCAGCAGCTTAGGTAACGGGAATGAGCAGTTCTTC. This chain connects TRBV11-3 to TRBJ2-1, with D uncertain. The V gene's germline CDR1 is SGHNT and CDR2 YENEEA. The CDR3 sequence is 13 residues long. The V end lost 1 base, the J end lost 7 bases, and 8 bases lay between the germline ends.

The sample holds a few counts of this clonotype. This CDR3 reads CASSQSFFGELFF. For the CDR3, the DNA is TGTGCCAGCAGCCAGTCCTTTTTTGGGGAGCTGTTTTTT. The J gene is TRBJ2-2, the V gene TRBV3-1, with D uncertain. The V end lost 3 bases, the J end lost 8 bases, and 10 bases lay between the germline ends. CDR1 and CDR2 (germline): LGHDT, YNNKEL (reference sequence). The CDR3 is 13 amino acids.

V and J are TRBV20-1 and TRBJ2-6; either TRBD1 or TRBD2 may fit D (5 bases each). From germline, CDR1 is DFQATT and CDR2 SNEGSKA (reference sequence). This CDR3 contains 17 residues. Trimming stripped 5 bases from V and 0 bases from J, with 17 bases between. The CDR3 coding sequence is TGCAGTGCTCCACTCGGGACGGTTTTCTCTGGGGCCAACGTCCTGACTTTC. This translates into CSAPLGTVFSGANVLTF.

The chain joins TRBV7-2 to TRBJ1-5, with D hard to call. The V gene's germline CDR1 is SGHTA and CDR2 FQGNSA. There are 12 residues in the CDR3. The ends were cut back, 1 base at V and 6 bases at J, with 4 bases in the middle. The CDR3 nucleotides read TGTGCCAGCAGCTTAGACCGTCAGCCCCAGCATTTT. It is translated as CASSLDRQPQHF.

The sample holds a few counts of this clonotype. The rearrangement links TRBV27 to TRBJ1-1; the D is unclear. CDR1 and CDR2 from the germline V gene are MNHEY and SMNVEV (reference sequence). V lost 4 bases and J lost 4, with 10 bases in between. CDR3 length equals 13 residues. CDR3 protein: CASSSFRSTEAFF. CDR3 bases: TGTGCCAGCAGTTCATTCCGGTCCACTGAAGCTTTCTTT.

This clonotype was counted only a few times. The chain joins TRBV14 to TRBJ2-1, with TRBD2 identical over 11 bases. The J segment lost 5 bases and the V segment lost 3 bases, leaving 3 bases of the junction unmatched. The CDR3 consists of 15 residues. CDR1 is SGHDN and CDR2 is FVKESK in the germline V gene. The CDR3 reads CASSQTSGNHNEQFF. CDR3 bases: TGTGCCAGCAGCCAGACTAGCGGGAACCACAATGAGCAGTTCTTC.

The sample holds many counts of this clonotype. The gene calls are TRBV7-2 and TRBJ2-3; 7 bases match TRBD2. Unmatched junction bases numbered 13, after V lost 5 bases and J lost 5 bases. Germline V CDR1 and CDR2: SGHTA, FQGNSA. This CDR3 region has 16 residues. The CDR3 DNA reads as TGTGCCAGCAGCCCTATGAGGCGGGGGTTAGGAGATACGCAGTATTTT. Translated: CASSPMRRGLGDTQYF.